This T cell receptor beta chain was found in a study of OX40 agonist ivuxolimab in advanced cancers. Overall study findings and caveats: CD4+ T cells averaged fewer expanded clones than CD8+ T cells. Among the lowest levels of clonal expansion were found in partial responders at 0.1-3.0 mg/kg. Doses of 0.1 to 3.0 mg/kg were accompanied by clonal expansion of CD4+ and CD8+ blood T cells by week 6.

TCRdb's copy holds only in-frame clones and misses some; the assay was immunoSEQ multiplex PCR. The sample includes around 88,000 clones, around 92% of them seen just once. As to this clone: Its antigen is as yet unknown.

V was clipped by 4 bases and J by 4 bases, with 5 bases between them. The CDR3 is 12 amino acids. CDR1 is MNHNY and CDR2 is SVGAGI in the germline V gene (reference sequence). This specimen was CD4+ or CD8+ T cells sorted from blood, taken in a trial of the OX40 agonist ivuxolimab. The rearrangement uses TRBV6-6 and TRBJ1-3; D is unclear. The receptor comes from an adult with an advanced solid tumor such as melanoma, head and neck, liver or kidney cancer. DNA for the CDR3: TGTGCCAGCAGTTCGGGGGGAAACACCATATATTTT. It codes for CASSSGGNTIYF.